This TCR beta chain comes out of a study of neurological immune-mediated disorders. Whole-study findings and limits: HTLV-1-associated myelopathy showed the most TCR clonal expansion; multiple sclerosis the least, below healthy controls.

The cDNA came from 5'RACE, which used 10-nucleotide random UMIs. A single record per CDR3 protein comes from TCRdb applying MiXCR to the 5' RACE reads. The table lists about 29,000 distinct CDR3 sequences, 3% to 3.5% of them singletons, with 7% in the top ten. The starting material, 2 million PBMCs stored at -80 C, gave rise to the unsorted libraries. This clonotype was picked up many times. The antigen is not known. Trimming left V 1 base short and J 4 bases short, with 7 bases between. This CDR3 has 13 residues. Germline CDR1 and CDR2: LGHNA and YSLEER. Sequencing was carried out using PBMCs. This TCR came from a woman aged 30 to 39 with multiple sclerosis. The chain combines TRBV4-3 with TRBJ2-5; D not resolved. The CDR3 DNA is TGCGCCAGCAGCCAAGCTTTGTCAGAGACCCAGTACTTC. The encoded protein is CASSQALSETQYF.